The source of this TCR beta chain is a study of T cell repertoires in cytomegalovirus infection. Study at large: It can be stated that public TCR beta signatures indicated CMV infection as well as a matching HLA type.

MiXCR was run by TCRdb on the reads, yielding one entry per CDR3 protein. The table has about 230,000 distinct CDR3 sequences, approximately 6.7% seen once. At least ten counts were recorded for this clonotype. Germline-derived CDR1 and CDR2 are MDHEN and SYDVKM. Trimming removed 4 bases from V and 8 bases from J, with 14 bases in between. This CDR3 is 13 amino acids long. The chain employs TRBV28 and TRBJ1-2; D is perhaps TRBD1 (5 bases). Sequencing input: PBMCs. The TCR comes from a human donor in good health (CMV status not recorded). Some clones in this sample may be carry-over from other donors' samples. The CDR3 protein is CASSSRGVEGYTF. The CDR3 DNA reads TGTGCCAGCAGTTCACGGGGGGTGGAGGGCTACACCTTC.